A selection of T cell receptor beta chains follows, all from one sample in a study of blood T cell repertoires in COVID-19. Some clones are missing from TCRdb's copy, which holds only in-frame ones; the method was immunoSEQ multiplex PCR. The table shows about 83,000 clones, with around 80% occurring only once. Source material: peripheral blood. These TCRs come from a woman of 80 years or more with acute or convalescent COVID-19. CDR3s include the opening cysteine and the closing phenylalanine or tryptophan. A D gene is named only where the DNA matches it firmly. Size is omitted from some rows. Given values are once, few, many or a class for expanded clones.

j_call	d_call	v_call	clone_size	cdr3_nt	cdr3_aa
TRBJ1-5	TRBD1	TRBV28	few	TGTGCCAGCAGTAGCTGGACAGGGGGGAATCAGCCCCAGCATTTT	CASSSWTGGNQPQHF
TRBJ1-2	NA	TRBV28	NA	TGTGCCAGCAGTTTGTTGGTCGGTGATGGCTACACCTTC	CASSLLVGDGYTF
TRBJ1-2	NA	TRBV9	NA	TGTGCCAGCAGCGCACAGGGTACGACCACCTTC	CASSAQGTTTF
TRBJ1-2	TRBD1	TRBV7-9	few	TGTGCCAGCACCCTTCATTCGGGGACAGGGGGCGCGGGGAACTATGGCTACACCTTC	CASTLHSGTGGAGNYGYTF
TRBJ1-1	NA	TRBV5-1	once	TGCGCCAGCAACACCGGACAGATAAACACTGAAGCTTTCTTT	CASNTGQINTEAFF
TRBJ2-7	NA	TRBV21-1	NA	TGTGCCAGCAGAAGACTAGCGGGGTCCTCCTACGAGCAGTACTTC	CASRRLAGSSYEQYF
TRBJ1-6	TRBD1	TRBV7-2	NA	TGTGCCAGCAGCTCTTCGACAGGGGAGAATAATTCACCCCTCCACTTT	CASSSSTGENNSPLHF
TRBJ1-2	NA	TRBV12-3/TRBV12-4	NA	TGTGCCAGCAGTTTAGACGGGAAATATGGCTACACCTTC	CASSLDGKYGYTF
TRBJ1-5	TRBD1	TRBV2	NA	TGTGCCAGCAAGGGACAGATTAGCAATCAGCCCCAGCATTTT	CASKGQISNQPQHF
TRBJ1-2	NA	TRBV29-1	NA	TGCAGCGTTGAAGATCTTCGGCCAGGCCTCTATGGCTACACCTTC	CSVEDLRPGLYGYTF
TRBJ1-3	NA	TRBV5-1	NA	TGCGCCAGCAGCTTGGTCGCAGCACAGACTGGAAACACCATATATTTT	CASSLVAAQTGNTIYF
TRBJ1-1	NA	TRBV6-5	NA	TGTGCCAGCGATGGGGGGGGCCCGAACACTGAAGCTTTCTTT	CASDGGGPNTEAFF
TRBJ1-2	NA	TRBV10-1	NA	TGCGCCAGCAGTGAGGGACAGAAGGACCCTGAGGACGATTTC	CASSEGQKDPEDDF
TRBJ1-2	NA	TRBV9	few	TGTGCCAGCAGCGTAGAGCCGAGATTAGTCGGGGGCTACACCTTC	CASSVEPRLVGGYTF